The present T cell receptor (beta chain) was sequenced within a study of blood T cell repertoires in COVID-19 (TCRdb year 2020). Study-level background: Samples covering the acute and convalescent phases of COVID-19 were provided by collaborators in the United States, Italy and Spain. Sample metadata almost always included a de-identified subject ID, COVID-19 status, age in years and sex. Samples came from the ongoing ImmuneRACE study (first 160 participants) plus 1,254 subjects from 6 global collaborators. The repertoires were released in a freely available public database intended as a resource for research on the immune response to SARS-CoV-2. Where HLA class I and class II types were available, the types were taken from metadata supplied by the sample provider, not from assay-based typing. The prospective study material was composed of cDNA or gDNA derived from T cells, B-cell-depleted T cells, or PBMCs. Deeply sampled blood TCRbeta repertoires from subjects exposed to, actively infected with, or recovered from COVID-19 were included in the dataset. Broad study findings and their caveats: The amount of clinical and demographic metadata varied by source and participant and was provided uncurated.

The germline V gene (reference sequence) supplies CDR1 SEHNR and CDR2 FQNEAQ. Including the terminal cysteine and phenylalanine, the CDR3 comprises 12 residues. Solely the CDR3 DNA is kept, with 36 bases framed from the first base. V is clipped by 5 bases and J by 7 bases, and the sequence between their germline boundaries is 9 bases long. Of note for this clone: Its target antigen remains unknown. No quality values exist for individual bases; no much larger clone is one base distant.

Each collaborating institution followed its own protocols to collect whole blood in K2EDTA tubes. For TCRbeta analysis, collaborators shipped samples as frozen whole blood, isolated PBMCs, or DNA extracted from either of those sample types. The immunoSEQ Assay, a bias-controlled multiplex PCR, was used to amplify TCRbeta CDR3 regions from genomic DNA. From the authors' description of their analysis: The number of nucleated cells in each sample was estimated from the amplification of reference gene primers within the assay. To quantify the absolute abundance of each unique TCRbeta CDR3 rearrangement, sequence reads were collapsed and filtered. For each sample, productive Simpson clonality was calculated by taking the square root of Simpson's diversity index across productive rearrangements. TCRdb's version of the immuneACCESS table is confined to in-frame rearrangements and falls short of the full clone set. An unresolved V gene accounts for under half of the shortfall where checked; the remainder is of unknown origin. The DNA was the basis for D and trimming; V, J and clone size are from that table. This sample holds about 220,000 clones; 80% were observed only once. Roughly 13% of the sample lies in the top ten.

The sequence joins TRBV7-9 to TRBJ2-1; the D gene remains uncertain. The sequence was obtained from a human donor in a cohort sampled during active COVID-19. Sequenced sample: peripheral blood. The CDR3 region reads CASSPLVNEQFF. The DNA sequence is TGTGCCAGCAGCCCTCTAGTTAATGAGCAGTTCTTC.